This entry describes one T cell receptor beta chain. Template switching by 5'RACE produced TCR cDNA, adding a universal primer site and UMIs. TCRdb ran MiXCR on the 5' RACE reads and lists one entry per CDR3 protein. The sample holds approximately 340,000 distinct CDR3 sequences; 8.7% are singletons and the top ten take approximately 19%. These data originate in a study of T cells after yellow fever vaccination. V lost 8 bases and J lost 0, with 13 bases in between. CDR3 size: 14 residues. Germline V lookup: CDR1 SGHTA, CDR2 FQGTGA. Material: PBMCs, obtained on the day of the first yellow fever vaccination. The chain couples TRBV7-3 to TRBJ2-5; a weak D match, TRBD1 (5 bases). The receptor comes from a man aged 18 to 30 who received the YFV17D yellow fever vaccine. CDR3 sequence: CASPATANQETQYF. CDR3 nucleotide sequence: TGTGCCAGCCCCGCGACAGCGAACCAAGAGACCCAGTACTTC.